Following are 8 T cell receptor beta chains from one sample sequenced in a study of blood T cell repertoires in COVID-19 (dated by TCRdb to the early 2020s). Receptor amplification or capture employed the immunoSEQ multiplex PCR assay. TCRdb provides this immuneACCESS table in a form limited to in-frame rearrangements. Some clones are lacking; in checked studies, under half of them reflect an unresolved V gene, and why the rest are absent is not known. The sample records about 240,000 clones, about 83% of which are singletons. The ten largest clones take up over 4.5% of the sample. The sequenced sample consisted of peripheral blood. The receptors derive from a human donor in a cohort sampled during active COVID-19.

The chain couples TRBV11-2 to TRBJ2-1, with D hard to call. The V end was cut by 1 base, the J end by 4 bases, with 8 bases between. The germline V gene encodes CDR1 SGHAT and CDR2 FQNNGV. This CDR3 has 14 residues. The DNA of the CDR3 is TGTGCCAGCAGCTTAGGCCAGGCTTACAATGAGCAGTTCTTC. Protein sequence: CASSLGQAYNEQFF.

The chain couples TRBV7-6 to TRBJ2-2; 7 bases fit TRBD1. Germline V lookup: CDR1 SGHVS, CDR2 FNYEAQ. Losses at the gene ends were 1 base for V and 5 bases for J; bases not matched to a gene: 4. This CDR3 comprises 15 residues. The CDR3 region is CASSLGQGETGELFF. The CDR3 nucleotides are TGTGCCAGCAGCTTAGGGCAGGGGGAAACCGGGGAGCTGTTTTTT.

The chain carries TRBV5-1 and TRBJ2-3; 9 bases align to TRBD1. Germline values: CDR1 SGHRS, CDR2 YFSETQ. This CDR3 spans 14 amino acids. Trimming cost V 5 bases and J 8 bases; bases outside gene matches: 9. CDR3 sequence: CASRPGQGRGTQYF. CDR3 coding DNA: TGCGCCAGCAGACCCGGACAGGGGAGAGGTACGCAGTATTTT. The full variable domain, completed using reference TRBV5-1 and TRBJ2-3, is KAGVTQTPRYLIKTRGQQVTLSCSPISGHRSVSWYQQTPGQGLQFLFEYFSETQRNKGNFPGRFSGRQFSNSRSEMNVSTLELGDSALYLCASRPGQGRGTQYFGPGTRLTVL.

Details on this clone: Within the sample, other DNA sequences also encode this same CDR3. J is TRBJ2-5 and V is TRBV11-2; D call uncertain. The CDR3 is 13 amino acids. V lost 1 base and J 3 bases, leaving 6 bases between the germline ends. Germline V gene lookup returns CDR1 SGHAT and CDR2 FQNNGV. CDR3 sequence (DNA): TGTGCCAGCAGCTTAGGGCAGGAAGAGACCCAGTACTTC. Protein product: CASSLGQEETQYF.

The rearrangement uses TRBV29-1 and TRBJ1-2; D gene uncertain. Germline CDR1 SQVTM, CDR2 ANQGSEA. V lost 4 bases and J lost 2, with 5 bases in between. The CDR3 runs 11 residues. The CDR3 DNA sequence: TGCAGCGTTGCCGGGAACTATGGCTACACCTTC. Amino acids: CSVAGNYGYTF. The full variable domain, with the rest looked up from reference TRBV29-1 and TRBJ1-2, is SAVISQKPSRDICQRGTSLTIQCQVDSQVTMMFWYRQQPGQSLTLIATANQGSEATYESGFVIDKFPISRPNLTFSTLTVSNMSPEDSSIYLCSVAGNYGYTFGSGTRLTVV.

The chain combines TRBV27 with TRBJ2-3; 9 positions agree with TRBD2. This CDR3 comprises 16 residues. The V segment lost 1 base and the J segment 3 bases; nucleotides outside the gene matches: 5. Germline-derived CDR1 and CDR2 are MNHEY and SMNVEV (reference sequence). In DNA, the CDR3 is TGTGCCAGCAGTTTATGGGCGGGAGGGCCAACAGATACGCAGTATTTT. Translated: CASSLWAGGPTDTQYF.

The rearrangement links TRBV10-2 to TRBJ1-1, with D possibly being TRBD1 (5 bases). V lost 6 bases and J 0 bases, leaving 20 bases between the germline ends. The CDR3 runs 17 residues. The germline CDR1 and CDR2 sequences are WSHSY and SAAADI. CDR3 residues: CASREFAAWGVNTEAFF. For the CDR3, the DNA is TGCGCCAGCAGAGAATTCGCAGCCTGGGGGGTGAACACTGAAGCTTTCTTT.

This chain joins TRBV9 and TRBJ1-1, with TRBD1 as a possible D gene (6 bases). The CDR3 extends over 15 amino acids. Germline assignment: CDR1 SGDLS and CDR2 YYNGEE. Trimming stripped 3 bases from V and 3 bases from J, with 15 bases between. The CDR3 bases are TGTGCCAGCAGCGCCGGGGGGGCAGGGTACACTGAAGCTTTCTTT. Translation gives CASSAGGAGYTEAFF.